The 4 T cell receptor beta chains in this list originate from one sample, sequenced in a study of blood T cell repertoires in COVID-19. TCRdb's table, derived via immunoSEQ multiplex PCR, lists solely in-frame clones and lacks some. The sample yields 150,000 or so clones, around 84% seen once. The sample consisted of peripheral blood. Every receptor here comes from a woman at least 80 years old with acute or convalescent COVID-19.

The chain employs TRBV6-1 and TRBJ2-2; 12 bases line up with TRBD2. J lost 3 bases, V lost 6 bases, and 5 bases had no gene match. The CDR3 runs to 16 residues. Germline V gene data show CDR1 as MNHNS and CDR2 as SASEGT. The CDR3 DNA sequence: TGTGCCAGCAGAGAACTAGCGGGAGGACACACCGGGGAGCTGTTTTTT. It is translated as CASRELAGGHTGELFF.

V usage is TRBV7-2 and J usage is TRBJ2-5; the D gene is possibly TRBD1 (5 bases). The CDR3 extends over 13 amino acids. Trimming took off 2 bases at V and 4 bases at J, with 8 bases between the two ends. CDR1 is SGHTA, CDR2 FQGNSA, per germline. CDR3 sequence: CASSLWGGETQYF. The CDR3 DNA is TGTGCCAGCAGCTTATGGGGCGGAGAGACCCAGTACTTC.

The rearrangement links TRBV6-5 to TRBJ2-3; 11 nucleotides line up with TRBD1. J gave up 0 bases and V 6 bases, and 2 bases lay outside the gene matches. The CDR3 runs 15 residues. From germline, CDR1 is MNHEY and CDR2 SVGAGI. CDR3 amino acids: CASRDRGRSTDTQYF. CDR3 DNA sequence: TGTGCCAGCAGGGACAGGGGGCGTAGCACAGATACGCAGTATTTT.

In regard to this clone: An end of the junction does not agree with germline; a read error may underlie this. The genes are TRBV6-2 or TRBV6-3 and TRBJ2-1, with a possible D match to TRBD2 (6 bases). This CDR3 is 14 amino acids long. Germline CDR1 MNHEY, CDR2 SVGEGT. CDR3 coding DNA: TGTGCCAGCAGTTACTCGGTTCAAGGGACTCCGGGGGTCTTC. It codes for CASSYSVQGTPGVF.